This entry is about one T cell receptor beta chain. This sample is part of a study of blood T cell repertoires in COVID-19. Assay: immunoSEQ multiplex PCR; the TCRdb copy retains only in-frame clones and omits some. The repertoire holds around 300,000 clones, with 70% to 90% as singletons. Specimen: peripheral blood. The source is a woman in her 70s with acute or convalescent COVID-19.

DNA for the CDR3: TGTGCCAGCAGCCAGCGTTCAGGGACTAGCGACATCAGCTCCTACGAGCAGTACTTC. The encoded protein is CASSQRSGTSDISSYEQYF. The chain carries TRBV5-4 and TRBJ2-7; 10 bases map to TRBD2. Germline V CDR1 and CDR2: SGHNT, YYREEE (reference sequence). Trimming took 4 bases from V and 0 from J; bases not matched to a gene: 16. This CDR3 region has 19 residues.